The clone carrying this T cell receptor (beta chain) was found many times. Amplification of TCR beta CDR3 regions was performed using RNA transcripts as template. HTBI primers were the set used in a first-round RT-PCR of the TCR CDR3. A single record per CDR3 protein comes from TCRdb applying MiXCR to the multiplex PCR reads. The sample carries hundreds of thousands of distinct CDR3 sequences, around 15% recorded once. These data originate in a study of T cells in Graves' hyperthyroidism and ophthalmopathy. The V end lost 4 bases, the J end lost 6 bases, and 10 bases lay between the germline ends. Germline CDR1 is ENHRY and CDR2 is SYGVKD. CDR3 length equals 13 residues.

V is TRBV10-3 and J is TRBJ2-1; D uncertain. This clonotype originated in a young woman with Graves' hyperthyroidism. Sequenced sample: blood. The CDR3 loop reads CAISGRPFNEQFF. DNA for the CDR3: TGTGCCATCAGTGGGAGACCCTTCAATGAGCAGTTCTTC.